The 13 T cell receptor beta chains below all came from one sample that was sequenced in a study of Tregs in tolerant kidney transplant recipients (dated by TCRdb to the late 2010s). The meaning of the sample's time point label: blood sample drawn before combined kidney and bone marrow transplant. To prepare the library, the immunoSEQ multiplex PCR assay was applied. TCRdb took this table from immuneACCESS and kept in-frame rearrangements with V and J called. Such tables lack part of the clones; where checked against another copy, unresolved V genes explain under half of the gap, and the rest is unexplained. The sample table contains fewer than 80,000 clones; only one count was recorded for about 89% of them. About 0.36% of the sample belongs to the ten largest clones. Sequencing used CD4+ T cells from blood, obtained before the transplant. These receptors were taken from a human donor who received a combined kidney and bone marrow transplant.

The chain uses TRBV6-1 and TRBJ2-3, with 7 nucleotides matching TRBD1. The junction had 4 bases not matched to a gene; V was cut back by 3 bases and J by 1 base. CDR3 length equals 15 residues. Germline values: CDR1 MNHNS, CDR2 SASEGT. The DNA for the CDR3 is TGTGCCAGCAGTGAGGGGACAGTCGGCACAGATACGCAGTATTTT. Protein product: CASSEGTVGTDTQYF.

The chain joins TRBV30 to TRBJ1-1, with TRBD1 as a possible D gene (5 bases). CDR3 length: 13 residues. The V end lost 5 bases, the J end lost 3 bases, and 13 bases lay between the germline ends. Per the germline V gene, CDR1 is GTSNPN and CDR2 is SVGIG (reference sequence). As DNA, the CDR3 is TGTGCCTGGCTGCAGGGAGGCGACACTGAAGCTTTCTTT. It specifies CAWLQGGDTEAFF.

The J gene is TRBJ2-2, the V gene TRBV15, with a weak D call TRBD1 (6 bases). CDR1 and CDR2 (germline): LNHNV, YYDKDF (reference sequence). V was trimmed by 0 bases and J by 4 bases, leaving 15 bases between them. This CDR3 region has 17 residues. CDR3 DNA: TGTGCCACCAGCAGAGATGGGTACAGGGCGGGCACCGGGGAGCTGTTTTTT. Translation gives CATSRDGYRAGTGELFF.

This clone showed up just once. V and J are TRBV7-2 and TRBJ2-7; 7 bases are a match to TRBD2. Unmatched junction bases numbered 4, after V lost 3 bases and J lost 5 bases. CDR1 and CDR2 (germline): SGHTA, FQGNSA. The CDR3 spans 13 residues. CDR3 residues: CASSFKGGNEQYF. CDR3 coding DNA: TGTGCCAGCAGCTTTAAGGGAGGGAACGAGCAGTACTTC.

This chain joins TRBV5-1 and TRBJ2-1, with TRBD2 matching over 7 bases. Losses at the gene ends were 0 bases for V and 4 bases for J; bases not matched to a gene: 7. Germline V gives CDR1 SGHRS, CDR2 YFSETQ. The CDR3 has 16 amino acids. This CDR3 is CASSLAVGEGYNEQFF. The CDR3 DNA reads TGCGCCAGCAGCTTGGCCGTAGGGGAGGGTTACAATGAGCAGTTCTTC.

The chain couples TRBV9 to TRBJ1-2; TRBD1 aligns across 10 bases. The CDR3 runs to 15 residues. V dropped 3 bases and J dropped 3; count of bases not matched to a gene: 5. The germline V gene has CDR1 SGDLS and CDR2 YYNGEE. The CDR3 sequence: CASSATGGADYGYTF. The CDR3 DNA reads as TGTGCCAGCAGCGCGACAGGGGGCGCAGACTATGGCTACACCTTC.

The rearrangement links TRBV7-3 to TRBJ2-5; perhaps TRBD2 as D (7 bases). The V gene lost 6 bases and the J gene lost 1 base, with 15 bases spanning the gap. The CDR3 contains 15 residues. Germline values: CDR1 SGHTA, CDR2 FQGTGA. CDR3 nucleotides: TGTGCCAGCAGGTGGGGGGGCAGCCGCCAAGAGACCCAGTACTTC. Its protein product is CASRWGGSRQETQYF.

The chain has TRBV5-1 and TRBJ2-2; perhaps TRBD2 as D (7 bases). The CDR3 runs 15 residues. Trimming pared 4 bases from V and 1 base from J, leaving 11 bases between. Germline-derived CDR1 and CDR2 are SGHRS and YFSETQ. The CDR3 region is CASSGGAVNTGELFF. The CDR3 nucleotides read TGCGCCAGCAGCGGGGGGGCGGTGAACACCGGGGAGCTGTTTTTT.

This clone was found once. The V and J genes are TRBV6-6 and TRBJ2-7, with 8 bases lining up with TRBD2. The CDR3 sequence is 14 residues long. Trimming at V came to 6 bases and at J to 4 bases, leaving 8 bases not matched to a gene. CDR1 MNHNY and CDR2 SVGAGI come from the germline V gene (reference sequence). The CDR3 region is CASSPRGGIYEQYF. The CDR3 DNA sequence: TGTGCCAGCAGCCCTCGGGGGGGGATTTACGAGCAGTACTTC.

The CDR3 region is CASERGAGIVNEQFF. Here the CDR3 DNA reads TGCGCCAGCGAGCGGGGAGCGGGAATAGTCAATGAGCAGTTCTTC. The chain is built from TRBV5-1 and TRBJ2-1, with 7 bases fitting TRBD2. There are 15 residues in the CDR3. The V gene's germline CDR1 is SGHRS and CDR2 YFSETQ. V shed 7 bases and J 6 bases; nucleotides not matched to a gene: 13.

V and J are TRBV11-2 and TRBJ2-7, with a possible D match to TRBD1 (5 bases). This CDR3 has 15 amino acids. Germline CDR1 SGHAT, CDR2 FQNNGV. Deletions cut 0 bases from V and 5 bases from J, with 14 bases between. CDR3 amino acids: CASSLDRAGWNEQYF. The CDR3 DNA sequence: TGTGCCAGCAGCTTAGATCGGGCAGGGTGGAACGAGCAGTACTTC.

Here the CDR3 reads CASSVGHGNQPQHF. The CDR3 DNA reads as TGTGCCAGCAGCGTTGGACACGGCAATCAGCCCCAGCATTTT. The J gene is TRBJ1-5, the V gene TRBV9, with D perhaps matching TRBD1 (5 bases). The CDR3 covers 14 residues. Germline lookup yields CDR1 SGDLS and CDR2 YYNGEE. V was clipped by 2 bases and J by 2 bases, with 8 bases between them.

The chain is built from TRBV9 and TRBJ2-2, with a weak D call TRBD1 (6 bases). This CDR3 is built from 17 residues. The V end lost 0 bases, the J end lost 5 bases, and 17 bases lay between the germline ends. Germline V gene data show CDR1 as SGDLS and CDR2 as YYNGEE. The DNA for the CDR3 is TGTGCCAGCAGCGTAGGTCCAGGGACATCCTATACCGGGGAGCTGTTTTTT. This codes for CASSVGPGTSYTGELFF.